The T cell receptor beta chain under discussion was sequenced for a study of CD8 T cells in ankylosing spondylitis (dated by TCRdb to about 2017). Regarding the study in general: To find TCR variants linked to disease, the study profiled T cell receptor beta repertoires in ankylosing spondylitis patients and healthy donors. The full study cohort was made up of about 24 ankylosing spondylitis patients and about a hundred healthy donors. Peripheral blood was sampled, and synovial fluid was also collected from ankylosing spondylitis patients.

This clonotype was observed a few times. The antigen it recognizes is unknown. Nothing much larger sits one base from this clone, and base qualities are not available. The CDR3 runs 16 residues from the cysteine to the phenylalanine. The CDR3 DNA has 48 bases and is translated from base 1. According to the germline V gene (reference sequence), CDR1 reads MNHEY and CDR2 reads SMNVEV. The trim is 1 base for V and 5 bases for J, with a gap of 15 bases between the germline ends. Instrument used: Illumina HiSeq 2500. TCR beta libraries were prepared by quantitative 5'-RACE with molecular barcodes. On the study's bioinformatics: Disease-linked TCR variants were identified with a new computational method built on a probabilistic model of VDJ rearrangement. TCRdb redid the processing of the public reads, applying fastp at Q25 and MiXCR, and retained in-frame beta chains. Rows merge per CDR3 protein into single entries with the most common DNA and genes. These V and J calls are TCRdb output, not the study's own analysis. Counted in this sample were approximately 500,000 distinct CDR3 sequences; more than 9.5% of them appeared once. 6.8% of the sample goes to the ten largest clones.

What the study reported, not specific to this receptor: A TCR beta motif made up of eight highly homologous amino acid variants appeared to be characteristic of blood from ankylosing spondylitis patients. Some motif variants had previously been reported in the synovial fluid and blood of reactive arthritis patients, which suggests shared mechanisms of disease initiation. A CD8+ phenotype was shown by the disease-linked clones, which were found at relatively low frequencies in peripheral blood. The disease-linked clones were reported as significantly enriched in matched synovial fluid samples from ankylosing spondylitis patients.

This TCR was sampled from a male donor with ankylosing spondylitis. The sequencing input was blood, either unsorted or a sorted T cell fraction (not recorded which). In this chain, TRBV27 is recombined with TRBJ2-1, and possibly TRBD2, on 6 matching bases. DNA sequence: TGTGCCAGCAGTTTATGGGGCTACTCGGGAGACAATGAGCAGTTCTTC. This translates into CASSLWGYSGDNEQFF.